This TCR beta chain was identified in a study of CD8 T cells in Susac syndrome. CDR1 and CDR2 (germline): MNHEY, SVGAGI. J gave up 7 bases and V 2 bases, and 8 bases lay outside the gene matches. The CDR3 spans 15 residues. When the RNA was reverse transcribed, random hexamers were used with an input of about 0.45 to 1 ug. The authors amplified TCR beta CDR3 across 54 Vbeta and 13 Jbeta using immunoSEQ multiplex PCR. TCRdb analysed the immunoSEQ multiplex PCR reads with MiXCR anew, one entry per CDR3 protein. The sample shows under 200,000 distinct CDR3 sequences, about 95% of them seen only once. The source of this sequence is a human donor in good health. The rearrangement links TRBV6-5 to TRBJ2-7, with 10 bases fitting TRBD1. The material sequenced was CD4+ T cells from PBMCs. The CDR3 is CASSYRGQGTSEQYF. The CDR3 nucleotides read TGTGCCAGCAGTTACAGGGGACAGGGGACGTCGGAGCAGTACTTC.